The rows below give T cell receptor beta chains drawn from one sample of a study of blood T cells in healthy people across ages. Each CDR3 protein is one row after TCRdb ran MiXCR on the 5' RACE reads. In the table there are roughly 1.7 million distinct CDR3 sequences, about 35% of which are singletons. The sequenced material came from blood. These receptors were taken from a woman aged 25 to 45 in good health. The CDR3 runs from the conserved cysteine through the conserved F or W. A D gene is named only where the DNA matches it firmly. Clone size appears in some rows only: once, few, many, or a class for an expanded clone.

size: NA
J: TRBJ2-7
D: TRBD2
V: TRBV20-1
DNA: TGCAGTGCTGCCACTAGCGTTGATCGTCGGGAGCAGTACTTC
CDR3: CSAATSVDRREQYF

size: few
J: TRBJ2-3
D: TRBD2
V: TRBV2
DNA: TGTGCCAGCAGCATCGGACTAGCGGGAGTTACAGATACGCAGTATTTT
CDR3: CASSIGLAGVTDTQYF

size: few
J: TRBJ2-2
D: NA
V: TRBV5-6
DNA: TGTGCCAGCAGCACCTCCACCGGGGAGCCGTTTTTT
CDR3: CASSTSTGEPFF

size: NA
J: TRBJ2-5
D: NA
V: TRBV11-3
DNA: TGTGCCAGCAGCTTTGGAGAAGAAGAGACCCAGTACTTC
CDR3: CASSFGEEETQYF

size: NA
J: TRBJ2-3
D: NA
V: TRBV7-9
DNA: TGTGCCAGCAGCCCGGGACGGGACCACCCACGGTTGTTGGATACGCAGTATTTT
CDR3: CASSPGRDHPRLLDTQYF

size: NA
J: TRBJ1-5
D: TRBD1
V: TRBV2
DNA: TGTGCCAGCAGTGAGGAGCAGGGGGCTATTCAGCCCCAGCATTTT
CDR3: CASSEEQGAIQPQHF

size: NA
J: TRBJ2-5
D: TRBD2
V: TRBV4-1
DNA: TGCGCCAGCAGCCACCACACTGGGGGGGGTGGGGAGACCCAGTACTTC
CDR3: CASSHHTGGGGETQYF

size: NA
J: TRBJ2-7
D: TRBD1
V: TRBV5-1
DNA: TGCGCCAGCAGCTTGGACCCGGGACAGTTCTACGAGCAGTACTTC
CDR3: CASSLDPGQFYEQYF

size: NA
J: TRBJ2-1
D: NA
V: TRBV20-1
DNA: TGCAGTGCTAGGCCCGTATCCCTCGGTGAGCAGTTCTTC
CDR3: CSARPVSLGEQFF

size: NA
J: TRBJ2-3
D: TRBD2
V: TRBV12-3/TRBV12-4
DNA: TGTGCCAGCAGTTTAAAAGCGGGAGTTCCCCGCACAGATACGCAGTATTTT
CDR3: CASSLKAGVPRTDTQYF

size: NA
J: TRBJ1-5
D: TRBD1
V: TRBV12-3/TRBV12-4
DNA: TGTGCCAGCAGTCCACAGGGGCCTGGCAATCAGCCCCAGCATTTT
CDR3: CASSPQGPGNQPQHF

size: NA
J: TRBJ1-5
D: TRBD1
V: TRBV15
DNA: TGTGCCACCAGCAGAGTCCGGGGGACAGTCACCAATCAGCCCCAGCATTTT
CDR3: CATSRVRGTVTNQPQHF

size: NA
J: TRBJ2-1
D: NA
V: TRBV28
DNA: TGTGCCAGCAGTTTTCCGGGCCTACCCAATGAGCAGTTCTTC
CDR3: CASSFPGLPNEQFF

size: few
J: TRBJ2-1
D: TRBD2
V: TRBV7-2
DNA: TGTGCCAGCAGCTTTACTAGCGGGGAGGGGAATGAGCAGTTCTTC
CDR3: CASSFTSGEGNEQFF

size: few
J: TRBJ2-1
D: NA
V: TRBV7-6
DNA: TGTGCCAGCAGCCCTGCAGGGGCGAGTGAGCAGTTCTTC
CDR3: CASSPAGASEQFF

size: NA
J: TRBJ2-3
D: TRBD2
V: TRBV30
DNA: TGTGCCTGGAGTTCTGGGGGAGGGGAAGATACGCAGTATTTT
CDR3: CAWSSGGGEDTQYF

size: NA
J: TRBJ1-1
D: NA
V: TRBV6-5
DNA: TGTGCCAGCAGTCGACGCAGGGGCCCCATGGAAGCTTTCTTT
CDR3: CASSRRRGPMEAFF

size: NA
J: TRBJ2-3
D: TRBD2
V: TRBV12-3/TRBV12-4
DNA: TGTGCCAGCAGTTGCGGGCTAGCGGGCACAGATACGCAGTATTTT
CDR3: CASSCGLAGTDTQYF

size: NA
J: TRBJ2-7
D: NA
V: TRBV2
DNA: TGTGCCAGCAGAGGGTCTGCGAACGCCTACGAGCAGTACTTC
CDR3: CASRGSANAYEQYF

size: NA
J: TRBJ2-7
D: NA
V: TRBV12-3/TRBV12-4
DNA: TGTGCCAGCAGTTTACCGCCCGGCTCCTACGAGCAGTACTTC
CDR3: CASSLPPGSYEQYF

size: NA
J: TRBJ1-2
D: NA
V: TRBV2
DNA: TGTGCCAGCCGGAAGACTTTTGGGAGCTATGGCTACACCTTC
CDR3: CASRKTFGSYGYTF

size: few
J: TRBJ1-6
D: NA
V: TRBV7-9
DNA: TGTGCCAGCAGCTTAGGTTACGGGGGCTCACCCCTCCACTTT
CDR3: CASSLGYGGSPLHF

size: NA
J: TRBJ1-2
D: NA
V: TRBV15
DNA: TGTGCCACCACCCACAACTTGAACTATGGCTACACCTTC
CDR3: CATTHNLNYGYTF

size: few
J: TRBJ1-1
D: NA
V: TRBV7-2
DNA: TGTGCCAGCAGCTTCGGCTGGAACACTGAAGCTTTCTTT
CDR3: CASSFGWNTEAFF

size: NA
J: TRBJ1-2
D: NA
V: TRBV20-1
DNA: TGCAGTGCTAGAGATTTTGGCCCGCGAGGGGTCGGCGATGGCTACACCTTC
CDR3: CSARDFGPRGVGDGYTF

size: NA
J: TRBJ1-6
D: NA
V: TRBV20-1
DNA: TGCAGTGCTAGAGATCAGGGAAGGGATAATTCACCCCTCCACTTT
CDR3: CSARDQGRDNSPLHF

size: NA
J: TRBJ2-5
D: NA
V: TRBV18
DNA: TGTGCCGGCTCACCAGACCAGCAAGAGACCCAGTACTTC
CDR3: CAGSPDQQETQYF

size: NA
J: TRBJ2-1
D: NA
V: TRBV6-1
DNA: TGTGCCAGCAGCATAGACAGGTCTGTCCTTTACAATGAGCAGTTCTTC
CDR3: CASSIDRSVLYNEQFF

size: few
J: TRBJ2-3
D: NA
V: TRBV2
DNA: TGTGCCAGCAGTGAGGCGGGAACTAGCACAGATACGCAGTATTTT
CDR3: CASSEAGTSTDTQYF

size: NA
J: TRBJ2-1
D: TRBD1
V: TRBV7-9
DNA: TGTGCCAGCAGCTCACCTATGCCGGGACAGGGGATAAGTGAACAGTTCTTC
CDR3: CASSSPMPGQGISEQFF

size: NA
J: TRBJ1-4
D: NA
V: TRBV29-1
DNA: TGCAGCGTTGCCACCCCTGTTGGGGGGATTAATGAAAAACTGTTTTTT
CDR3: CSVATPVGGINEKLFF

size: NA
J: TRBJ2-7
D: TRBD1
V: TRBV5-1
DNA: TGCGCCAGCAGCGCCCAGGGGGCAGGGGGTGAGCCCTCAACCTACGAGCAGTACTTC
CDR3: CASSAQGAGGEPSTYEQYF

size: NA
J: TRBJ1-1
D: TRBD1
V: TRBV29-1
DNA: TGCAGCGTTGCGAGGGACAGTGAAGCTTTCTTT
CDR3: CSVARDSEAFF

size: many
J: TRBJ2-7
D: TRBD1
V: TRBV4-1
DNA: TGCGCCAGCAGCCAAGGGGACAGGGGTAGGTACGAGCAGTACTTC
CDR3: CASSQGDRGRYEQYF

size: few
J: TRBJ2-5
D: TRBD1
V: TRBV7-2
DNA: TGTGCCAGCAACTCCGGGACAGGGCAAGAGACCCAGTACTTC
CDR3: CASNSGTGQETQYF

size: NA
J: TRBJ2-2
D: NA
V: TRBV12-3/TRBV12-4
DNA: TGTGCCAGCAGGCGACCCACAGCCGGGGAGCTGTTTTTT
CDR3: CASRRPTAGELFF

size: NA
J: TRBJ2-5
D: TRBD2
V: TRBV7-2
DNA: TGTGCCAGCAGCCTCCAAGGACTAGCGGGAGGTGGAGAGGAGACCCAGTACTTC
CDR3: CASSLQGLAGGGEETQYF

size: few
J: TRBJ2-1
D: TRBD2
V: TRBV5-6
DNA: TGTGCCAGCACCCTCTGGGGGGGTGAGCAGTTCTTC
CDR3: CASTLWGGEQFF

size: few
J: TRBJ2-4
D: TRBD2
V: TRBV18
DNA: TGTGCCAGCTCACCCAAATCCTGGACTAGCGGACCCTTAGCCAAAGACATTCAGTACTTC
CDR3: CASSPKSWTSGPLAKDIQYF

size: many
J: TRBJ2-7
D: NA
V: TRBV20-1
DNA: TGCAGTGCTAGGCCCGGGGCAGACGAGTACGAGCAGTACTTC
CDR3: CSARPGADEYEQYF

size: NA
J: TRBJ2-1
D: NA
V: TRBV20-1
DNA: TGCAGTGCTAGGCGGGGGCGGTACAATGAGGAGTTCTTC
CDR3: CSARRGRYNEEFF

size: once
J: TRBJ1-4
D: TRBD1
V: TRBV28
DNA: TGTGCCAGCAGCTACAGGGGTGAAAAACTGTTTTTT
CDR3: CASSYRGEKLFF

size: NA
J: TRBJ2-7
D: NA
V: TRBV7-8
DNA: TGTGCCAGCAGCTACCAGGGAGGTGAGCAGTACTTC
CDR3: CASSYQGGEQYF

size: NA
J: TRBJ1-1
D: NA
V: TRBV9
DNA: TGTGCCAGCAGCCCGGATCAAGGGAGAATCACTGAAGCTTTCTTT
CDR3: CASSPDQGRITEAFF

size: NA
J: TRBJ2-7
D: NA
V: TRBV7-2
DNA: TGTGCCAGCAGCTGGCTGAGGGCGGGGGAGCAGTACTTC
CDR3: CASSWLRAGEQYF

size: NA
J: TRBJ2-3
D: NA
V: TRBV27
DNA: TGTGCCAGCAGCAAAAGAGGATTCAGCACAGATACGCAGTATTTT
CDR3: CASSKRGFSTDTQYF

size: few
J: TRBJ1-2
D: TRBD1
V: TRBV7-2
DNA: TGTGCCAGCAGCTTAGTGATGACAGGGGCACAAAACTATGGCTACACCTTC
CDR3: CASSLVMTGAQNYGYTF

size: NA
J: TRBJ1-4
D: NA
V: TRBV21-1
DNA: TGTGCCAGCAGCTCCCGGGACAGGGGACGGGAAAAACTGTTTTTT
CDR3: CASSSRDRGREKLFF

size: few
J: TRBJ1-6
D: NA
V: TRBV3-1
DNA: TGTGCCAGCAGCCAAATGATAGAATCAAATTCACCCCTCCACTTT
CDR3: CASSQMIESNSPLHF

size: NA
J: TRBJ1-2
D: NA
V: TRBV5-1
DNA: TGCGCCAGCGGCTTTTCGGTGAACTATGGCTACACCTTC
CDR3: CASGFSVNYGYTF

size: many
J: TRBJ2-4
D: NA
V: TRBV5-1
DNA: TGCGCCAGCAGCTACGCCGACAGGCCCAGCATTCAGTACTTC
CDR3: CASSYADRPSIQYF

size: few
J: TRBJ2-1
D: TRBD1
V: TRBV5-1
DNA: TGCGCCAGCAGCGTCCGGGACAGGGAATACAATGAGCAGTTCTTC
CDR3: CASSVRDREYNEQFF

size: few
J: TRBJ2-3
D: NA
V: TRBV7-3
DNA: TGTGCCAGCAGTATTAACATGGTGGGAACAGATACGCAGTATTTT
CDR3: CASSINMVGTDTQYF